The following is a T cell receptor (beta chain) sequence with its context. The antigen is unknown. Primers included in the PCR were 60 Vbeta and 13 Jbeta primers. Clones were read by immunoSEQ multiplex PCR, and TCRdb kept only the in-frame ones, dropping some. The table lists 85,000 to 100,000 clones, around 77% of them singletons, with 3% to 3.5% in the top ten. This record comes from a study of cytomegalovirus exposure and HLA in healthy donors. Study-level findings and limits: Presence/absence analyses treated sequencing depth as roughly uniform across donors. Previous analysis showed most TCR beta V segments were productive about 90% or about 30% of the time. Follow-up analysis seemed to connect common viral pathogens with several of the most significant clusters identified.

Germline values: CDR1 MNHNS, CDR2 SASEGT. The CDR3 has 13 residues. Deletions cut 4 bases from V and 0 bases from J, with 3 bases between. Unrecorded immune exposure was likely among donors, who were nominally healthy when sampled. This clonotype was obtained from a man aged 35-49 years in good health and CMV-seronegative. The chain uses TRBV6-1 and TRBJ2-2, with D unclear. The sequencing sample was made of PBMCs. The DNA for the CDR3 is TGTGCCAGCAGTGCGTCGAACACCGGGGAGCTGTTTTTT. As protein: CASSASNTGELFF.